This paragraph covers one TCR beta chain sequence. Study processing details: Quantification of nucleated cells was approximated via reference gene primer amplification. Here immunoSEQ multiplex PCR was the method, and the copy in TCRdb shows in-frame clones only, minus some. V, J and clone size reflect that table, while D and trimming were determined from the DNA. The data hold 200,000 to 300,000 clones, with 84% observed a single time. The sample comes from a study of blood T cell repertoires in COVID-19. Study-wide context: Italy, Spain and the United States were the sources of the convalescent and acute COVID-19 samples. T cells, B-cell-depleted T cells, or PBMCs supplied cDNA or gDNA.

The CDR3 has 14 residues. V gave up 3 bases and J gave up 5 bases; unmatched junction bases: 7. Germline values: CDR1 GTSNPN, CDR2 SVGIG (reference sequence). This receptor was obtained from a man aged 55 to 70 with acute or convalescent COVID-19. The chain employs TRBV30 and TRBJ1-5; 7 positions agree with TRBD1. The specimen sequenced was peripheral blood. In DNA form, the CDR3 reads TGTGCCTGGAGAGGTCAAGGGGGCTATCAGCCCCAGCATTTT. Translating gives CAWRGQGGYQPQHF.